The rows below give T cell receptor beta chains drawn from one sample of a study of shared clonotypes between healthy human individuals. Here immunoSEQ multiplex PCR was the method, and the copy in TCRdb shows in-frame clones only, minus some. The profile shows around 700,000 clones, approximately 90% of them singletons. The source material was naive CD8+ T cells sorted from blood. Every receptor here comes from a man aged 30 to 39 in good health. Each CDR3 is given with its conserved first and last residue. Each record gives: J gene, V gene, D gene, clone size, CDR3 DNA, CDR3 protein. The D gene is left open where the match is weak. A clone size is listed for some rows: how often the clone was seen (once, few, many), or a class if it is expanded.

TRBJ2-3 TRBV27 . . TGTGCCAGCAGTTTATCGGGTACCCGCACAGATACGCAGTATTTT CASSLSGTRTDTQYF
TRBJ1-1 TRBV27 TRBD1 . TGTGCCAGCAGTTTAATATTCTTCCGGGCAGGGGGCGGCCGAAATACTGAAGCTTTCTTT CASSLIFFRAGGGRNTEAFF
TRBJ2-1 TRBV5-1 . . TGCGCCAGCCAGACGGACTCCTACAATGAGCAGTTCTTC CASQTDSYNEQFF
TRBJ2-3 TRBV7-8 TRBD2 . TGTGCCAGCAGCTTAGTTAGCGGGAGGGCCCGGGGAGATACGCAGTATTTT CASSLVSGRARGDTQYF
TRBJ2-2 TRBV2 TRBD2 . TGTGCCAGCCTACTAGCGGGAGGGTTGGTCACCGGGGAGCTGTTTTTT CASLLAGGLVTGELFF
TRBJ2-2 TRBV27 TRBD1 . TGTGCCAGCAGTGCCCCCACAGGGGGTGAAAAGACCGGGGAGCTGTTTTTT CASSAPTGGEKTGELFF
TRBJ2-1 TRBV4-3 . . TGCGCCAGCAGCCAAGACTCACCACTGGCTAATGAGCAGTTCTTC CASSQDSPLANEQFF
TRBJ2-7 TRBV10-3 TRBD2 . TGTGCCATCAGTGACGGACTAGCGGGAGGGTGGCAGTACTTC CAISDGLAGGWQYF
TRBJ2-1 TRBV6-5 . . TGTGCCAGCCAGTCCGGCGACAATGAGCAGTTCTTC CASQSGDNEQFF
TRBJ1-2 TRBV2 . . TGTGCCAGCAGTGAAGAACTCTATGGCTACACCTTC CASSEELYGYTF
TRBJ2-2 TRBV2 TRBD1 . TGTGCCAGCAGGGGACAGGGCGCCGGGGAGCTGTTTTTT CASRGQGAGELFF
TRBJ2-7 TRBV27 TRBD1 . TGTGCCAGCAGTCCCCTTGGTGGGACAGGGATGTTTCACGAGCAGTACTTC CASSPLGGTGMFHEQYF
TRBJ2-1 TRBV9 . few TGTGCCAGCAGCGGTAATGAGCAGTTCTTC CASSGNEQFF
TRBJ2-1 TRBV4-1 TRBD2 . TGCGCCAGCAGCCAAGAAGCCGGGACTAACAATGAGCAGTTCTTC CASSQEAGTNNEQFF
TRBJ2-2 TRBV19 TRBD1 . TGTGCCAGTCATGGGACAGCGAACACCGGGGAGCTGTTTTTT CASHGTANTGELFF
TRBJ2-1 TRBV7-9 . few TGTGCCAGCAGCTACCCTAGTGGGGAGCAGTTCTTC CASSYPSGEQFF
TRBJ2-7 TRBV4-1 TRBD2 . TGCGCCAGCAGCCATCGGACTAGCGGGAGTTACGAGCAGTACTTC CASSHRTSGSYEQYF
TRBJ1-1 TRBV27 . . TGTGCCAGCAGTCCCCGGACAAGAGGCCTTTCCCGGAACACTGAAGCTTTCTTT CASSPRTRGLSRNTEAFF
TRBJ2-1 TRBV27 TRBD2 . TGTGCCACCGCTAGCGGGAGTAATTCCAATGAGCAGTTCTTC CATASGSNSNEQFF
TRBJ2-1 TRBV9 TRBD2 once TGTGCCAGCAGCGTAACTTGGGGAGGGTCCTCCTACAATGAGCAGTTCTTC CASSVTWGGSSYNEQFF
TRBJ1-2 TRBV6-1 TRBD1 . TGTGCCAGCAGTGAAGTCTGGACAGGTGGAGGGGGCTACACCTTC CASSEVWTGGGGYTF
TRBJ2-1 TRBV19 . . TGTGCCAGTAGTAAATACAATGAGCAGTTCTTC CASSKYNEQFF
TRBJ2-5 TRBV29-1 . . TGCAGCGTTGTGAGAGTAGAGACCCAGTACTTC CSVVRVETQYF
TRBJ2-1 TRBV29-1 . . TGCAGCGTTGAGGGACTACAGGGTGGAGTTGCCTACAATGAGCAGTTCTTC CSVEGLQGGVAYNEQFF
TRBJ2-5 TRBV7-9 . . TGTGCCAGCAGCTTAGTGGCTGAGCAAGAGACCCAGTACTTC CASSLVAEQETQYF
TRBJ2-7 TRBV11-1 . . TGTGCCAGCAGCATAGCGGAGAGCCATACCTACGAGCAGTACTTC CASSIAESHTYEQYF
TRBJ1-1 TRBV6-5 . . TGTGCCAGCAGTTACTCGAGGACGTTTGAAGCTTTCTTT CASSYSRTFEAFF
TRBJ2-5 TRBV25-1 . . TGTGCCAGCAGTGAATCGGCGGAAAGATCGTACTTC CASSESAERSYF
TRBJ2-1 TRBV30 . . TGTGCCTGTGAAGCGGTACCTGCGTACAATGAGCAGTTCTTC CACEAVPAYNEQFF
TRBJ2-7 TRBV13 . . TGTGCCAGCAGCTCAGACAGTTTCGGCTCCGAGCAGTACTTC CASSSDSFGSEQYF
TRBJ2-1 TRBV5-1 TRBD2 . TGCGCCAGCAGCTTCGAGCGGGAGTACGATGAGCAGTTCTTC CASSFEREYDEQFF
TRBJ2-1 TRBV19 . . TGTGCCAGTAGTACCAACAAGGCTAACAATGAGCAGTTCTTC CASSTNKANNEQFF
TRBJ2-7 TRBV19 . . TGTGCCAGTAGCCCCGAAGGCGGATCCTACGAGCAGTACTTC CASSPEGGSYEQYF
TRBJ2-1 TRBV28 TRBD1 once TGTGCCAGCAGACTACAGGGGGCCAGCTCCTACAATGAGCAGTTCTTC CASRLQGASSYNEQFF
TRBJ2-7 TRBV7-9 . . TGTGCCAGCAGTCCTACAGCGGACTACGAGCAGTACTTC CASSPTADYEQYF
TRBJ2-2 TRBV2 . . TGTGCCAGCAGTGAAACCGCTAGCAAGAACACCGGGGAGCTGTTTTTT CASSETASKNTGELFF
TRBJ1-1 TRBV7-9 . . TGTGCCAGCAGCTTAGTTCAGGGGACGGCTTTCTTT CASSLVQGTAFF
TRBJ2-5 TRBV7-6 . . TGTGCCAGCAGCTTATTTAGCTACGAGACCCAGTACTTC CASSLFSYETQYF
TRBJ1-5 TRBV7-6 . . TGTGCCAGCAGCCAGACTCCGCTAGGGCCCCAGCATTTT CASSQTPLGPQHF
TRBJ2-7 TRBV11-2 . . TGTGCCAGCAGCTACATCTCCGGGACGCAGGCCTACGAGCAGTACTTC CASSYISGTQAYEQYF